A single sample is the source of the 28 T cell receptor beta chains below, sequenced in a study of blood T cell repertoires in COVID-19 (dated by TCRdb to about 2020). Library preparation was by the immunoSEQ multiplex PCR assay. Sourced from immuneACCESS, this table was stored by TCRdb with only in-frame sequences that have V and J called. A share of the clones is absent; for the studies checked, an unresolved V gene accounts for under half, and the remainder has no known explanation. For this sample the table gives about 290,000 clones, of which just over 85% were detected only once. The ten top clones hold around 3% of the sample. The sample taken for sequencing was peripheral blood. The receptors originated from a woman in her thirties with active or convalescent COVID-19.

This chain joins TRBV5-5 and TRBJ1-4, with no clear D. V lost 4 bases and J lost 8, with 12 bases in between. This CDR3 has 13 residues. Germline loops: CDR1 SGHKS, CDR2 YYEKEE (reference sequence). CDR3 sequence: CASSGGPTEKLFF. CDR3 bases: TGTGCCAGCAGCGGAGGACCGACGGAAAAACTGTTTTTT.

CDR3 nucleotide sequence: TGTGCCAGCAGCGGGAGCTGGGGGCACTCCTACGAGCAGTACTTC. The encoded protein is CASSGSWGHSYEQYF. The chain is built from TRBV7-2 and TRBJ2-7, with D maybe TRBD1 (6 bases). The CDR3 totals 15 residues. V was shortened by 5 bases and J by 0 bases, with 14 bases between the two germline ends. The germline V gene encodes CDR1 SGHTA and CDR2 FQGNSA.

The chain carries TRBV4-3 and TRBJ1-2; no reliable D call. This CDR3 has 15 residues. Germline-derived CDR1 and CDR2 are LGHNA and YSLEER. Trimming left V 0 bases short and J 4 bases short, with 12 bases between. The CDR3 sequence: CASSQDLRVVYGYTF. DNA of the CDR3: TGCGCCAGCAGCCAAGATTTGCGTGTAGTCTATGGCTACACCTTC.

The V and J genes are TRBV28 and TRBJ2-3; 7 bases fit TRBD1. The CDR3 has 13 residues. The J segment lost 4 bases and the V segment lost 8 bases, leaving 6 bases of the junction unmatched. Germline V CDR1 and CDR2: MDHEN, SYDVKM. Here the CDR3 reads CASGDRVADTQYF. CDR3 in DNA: TGTGCCAGCGGAGACAGGGTGGCAGATACGCAGTATTTT.

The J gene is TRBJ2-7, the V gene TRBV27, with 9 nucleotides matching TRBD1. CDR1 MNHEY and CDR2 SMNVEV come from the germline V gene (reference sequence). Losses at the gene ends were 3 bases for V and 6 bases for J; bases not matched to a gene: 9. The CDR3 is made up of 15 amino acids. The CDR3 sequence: CASSLRGTGPSEQYF. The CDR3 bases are TGTGCCAGCAGTTTGAGGGGGACAGGGCCCTCCGAGCAGTACTTC.

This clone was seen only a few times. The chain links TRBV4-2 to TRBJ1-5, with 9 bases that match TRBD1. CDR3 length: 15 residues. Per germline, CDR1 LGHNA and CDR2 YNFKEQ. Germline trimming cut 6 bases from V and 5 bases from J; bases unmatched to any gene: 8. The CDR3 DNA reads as TGTGCCAGCAGACCCGGGACAGGGTCGGATCAGCCCCAGCATTTT. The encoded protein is CASRPGTGSDQPQHF.

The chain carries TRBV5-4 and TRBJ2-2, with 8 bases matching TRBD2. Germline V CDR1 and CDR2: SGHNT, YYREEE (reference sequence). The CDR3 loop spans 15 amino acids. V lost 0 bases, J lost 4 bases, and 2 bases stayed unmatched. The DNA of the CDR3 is TGTGCCAGCAGCTTGGGACGGGGGGGCACCGGGGAGCTGTTTTTT. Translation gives CASSLGRGGTGELFF. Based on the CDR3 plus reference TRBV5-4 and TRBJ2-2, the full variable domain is ETGVTQSPTHLIKTRGQQVTLRCSSQSGHNTVSWYQQALGQGPQFIFQYYREEENGRGNFPPRFSGLQFPNYSSELNVNALELDDSALYLCASSLGRGGTGELFFGEGSRLTVL.

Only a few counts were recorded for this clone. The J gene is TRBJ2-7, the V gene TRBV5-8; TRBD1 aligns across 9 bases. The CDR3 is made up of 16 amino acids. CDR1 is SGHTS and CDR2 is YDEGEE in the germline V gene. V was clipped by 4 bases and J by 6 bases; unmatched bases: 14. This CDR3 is CASSRPGQGKVGEQYF. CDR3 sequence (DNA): TGTGCCAGCAGCCGACCGGGACAGGGAAAGGTAGGCGAGCAGTACTTC.

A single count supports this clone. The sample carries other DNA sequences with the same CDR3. In nucleotides, the CDR3 is TGTGCCAGTAGTATCTCTTCCAATCAGCCCCAGCATTTT. This sequence encodes CASSISSNQPQHF. The genes are TRBV19 and TRBJ1-5; D gene uncertain. Germline lookup yields CDR1 LNHDA and CDR2 SQIVND (reference sequence). The germline V and J ends were trimmed by 3 bases and 3 bases, with 6 bases remaining between them. The CDR3 runs 13 residues.

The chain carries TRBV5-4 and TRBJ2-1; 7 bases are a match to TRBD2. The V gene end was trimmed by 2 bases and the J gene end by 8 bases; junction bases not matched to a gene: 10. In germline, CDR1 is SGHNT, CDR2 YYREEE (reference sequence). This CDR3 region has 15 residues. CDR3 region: CASSLSGLEGHEQFF. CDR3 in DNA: TGTGCCAGCAGCTTATCCGGACTAGAGGGGCATGAGCAGTTCTTC.

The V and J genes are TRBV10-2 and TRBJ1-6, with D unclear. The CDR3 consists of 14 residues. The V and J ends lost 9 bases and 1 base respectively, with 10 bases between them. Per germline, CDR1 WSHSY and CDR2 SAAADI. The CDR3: CASLSGSYNSPLHF. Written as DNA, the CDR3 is TGCGCCAGTCTGTCCGGTTCCTATAATTCACCCCTCCACTTT.

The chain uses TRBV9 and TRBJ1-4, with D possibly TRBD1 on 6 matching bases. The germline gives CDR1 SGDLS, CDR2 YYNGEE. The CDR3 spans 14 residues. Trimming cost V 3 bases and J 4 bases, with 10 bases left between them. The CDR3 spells CASSAGADNEKLFF. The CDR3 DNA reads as TGTGCCAGCAGCGCAGGGGCGGATAATGAAAAACTGTTTTTT.

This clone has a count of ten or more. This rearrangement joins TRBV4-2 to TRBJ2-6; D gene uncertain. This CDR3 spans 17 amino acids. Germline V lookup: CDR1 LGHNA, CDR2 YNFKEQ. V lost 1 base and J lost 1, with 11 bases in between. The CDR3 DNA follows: TGTGCCAGCAGCCAAGGAGACTCGACGTCTGGGGCCAACGTCCTGACTTTC. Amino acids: CASSQGDSTSGANVLTF.

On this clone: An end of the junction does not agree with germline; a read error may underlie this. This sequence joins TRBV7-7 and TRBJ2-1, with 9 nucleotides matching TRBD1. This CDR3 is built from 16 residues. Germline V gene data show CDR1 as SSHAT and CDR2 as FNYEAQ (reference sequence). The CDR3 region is CASSLEVWTGANEQFF. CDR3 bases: TGTGCTAGCAGCTTAGAGGTCTGGACAGGGGCCAATGAGCAGTTCTTC.

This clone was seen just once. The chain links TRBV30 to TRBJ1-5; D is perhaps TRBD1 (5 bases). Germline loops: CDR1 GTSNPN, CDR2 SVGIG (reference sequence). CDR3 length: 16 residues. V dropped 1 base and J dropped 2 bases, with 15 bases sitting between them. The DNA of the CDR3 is TGTGCCTGGAGTGCTCTGGTGGGGCCGGGCAATCAGCCCCAGCATTTT. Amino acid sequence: CAWSALVGPGNQPQHF.

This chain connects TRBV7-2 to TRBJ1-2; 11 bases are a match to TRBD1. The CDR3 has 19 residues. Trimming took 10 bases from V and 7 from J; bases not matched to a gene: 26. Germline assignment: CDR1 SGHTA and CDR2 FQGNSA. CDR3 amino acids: CATGQRGGQGALAWSGYTF. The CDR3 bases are TGTGCCACCGGCCAGAGAGGAGGACAGGGGGCGCTTGCCTGGTCTGGCTACACCTTC.

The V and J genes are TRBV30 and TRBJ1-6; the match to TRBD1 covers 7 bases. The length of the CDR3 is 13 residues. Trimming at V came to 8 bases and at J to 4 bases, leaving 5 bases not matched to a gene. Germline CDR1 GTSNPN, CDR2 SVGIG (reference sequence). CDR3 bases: TGTGCCCGGTCGGGACAGTATAATTCACCCCTCCACTTT. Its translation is CARSGQYNSPLHF. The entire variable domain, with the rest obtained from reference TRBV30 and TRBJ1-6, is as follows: SQTIHQWPATLVQPVGSPLSLECTVEGTSNPNLYWYRQAAGRGLQLLFYSVGIGQISSEVPQNLSASRPQDRQFILSSKKLLLSDSGFYLCARSGQYNSPLHFGNGTRLTVT.

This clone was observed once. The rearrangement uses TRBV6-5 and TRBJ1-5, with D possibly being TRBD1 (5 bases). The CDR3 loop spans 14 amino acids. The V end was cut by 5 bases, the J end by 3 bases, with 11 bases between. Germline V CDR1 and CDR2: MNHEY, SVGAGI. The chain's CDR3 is CASSPWTSNQPQHF. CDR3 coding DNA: TGTGCCAGCAGTCCCTGGACATCCAATCAGCCCCAGCATTTT.

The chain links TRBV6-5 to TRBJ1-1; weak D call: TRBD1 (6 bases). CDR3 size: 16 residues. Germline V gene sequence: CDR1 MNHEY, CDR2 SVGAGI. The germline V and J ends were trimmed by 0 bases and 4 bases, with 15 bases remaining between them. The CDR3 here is CASSYSPVGGPTEAFF. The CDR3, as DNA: TGTGCCAGCAGTTACTCCCCCGTGGGGGGGCCCACTGAAGCTTTCTTT.

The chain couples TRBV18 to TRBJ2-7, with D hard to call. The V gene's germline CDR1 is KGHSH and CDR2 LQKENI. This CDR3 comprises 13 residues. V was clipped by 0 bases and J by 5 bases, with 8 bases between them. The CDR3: CASSPPSVNEQYF. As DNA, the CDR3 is TGTGCCAGCTCACCACCCTCGGTTAACGAGCAGTACTTC.

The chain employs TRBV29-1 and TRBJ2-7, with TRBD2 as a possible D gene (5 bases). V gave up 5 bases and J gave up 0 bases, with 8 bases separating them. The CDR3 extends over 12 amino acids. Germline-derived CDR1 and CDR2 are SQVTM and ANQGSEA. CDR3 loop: CSVYRDSYEQYF. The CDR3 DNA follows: TGCAGCGTTTACCGGGACTCCTACGAGCAGTACTTC.

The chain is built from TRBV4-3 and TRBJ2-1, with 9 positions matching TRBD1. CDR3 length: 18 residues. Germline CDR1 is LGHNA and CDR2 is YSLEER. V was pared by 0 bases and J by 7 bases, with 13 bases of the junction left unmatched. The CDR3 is CASSQDYPDRGFMNEQFF. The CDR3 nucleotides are TGCGCCAGCAGCCAAGATTACCCTGACAGGGGGTTTATGAATGAGCAGTTCTTC.

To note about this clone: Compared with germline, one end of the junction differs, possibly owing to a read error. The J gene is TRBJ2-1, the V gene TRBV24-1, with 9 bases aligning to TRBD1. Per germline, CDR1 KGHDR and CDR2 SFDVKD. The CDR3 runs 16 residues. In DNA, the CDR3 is TGTGCCACCAGTGACTCACCGGGACAGGGCTACCATGAGCAGTTCTTC. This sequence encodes CATSDSPGQGYHEQFF.

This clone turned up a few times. This CDR3 reads CASSLEKGVNYGYTF. The CDR3 DNA reads TGTGCCAGCAGCTTGGAAAAGGGGGTGAACTATGGCTACACCTTC. The rearrangement joins TRBV5-4 to TRBJ1-2; TRBD1 is a possible D gene (6 bases). V was cut by 0 bases and J by 2 bases, with 11 bases left in between. The germline gives CDR1 SGHNT, CDR2 YYREEE (reference sequence). The CDR3 sequence is 15 residues long. The variable domain in full, completed from reference TRBV5-4 and TRBJ1-2, reads ETGVTQSPTHLIKTRGQQVTLRCSSQSGHNTVSWYQQALGQGPQFIFQYYREEENGRGNFPPRFSGLQFPNYSSELNVNALELDDSALYLCASSLEKGVNYGYTFGSGTRLTVV.

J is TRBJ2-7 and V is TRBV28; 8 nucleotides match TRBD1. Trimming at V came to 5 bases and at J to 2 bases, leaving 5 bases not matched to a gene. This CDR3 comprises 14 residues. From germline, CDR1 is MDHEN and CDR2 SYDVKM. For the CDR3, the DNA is TGTGCCAGCAGTACAAAGACAGGGGCCTACGAGCAGTACTTC. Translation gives CASSTKTGAYEQYF.

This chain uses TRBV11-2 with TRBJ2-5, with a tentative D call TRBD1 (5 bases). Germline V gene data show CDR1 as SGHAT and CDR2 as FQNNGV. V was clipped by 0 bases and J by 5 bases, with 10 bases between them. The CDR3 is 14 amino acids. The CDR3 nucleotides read TGTGCCAGCAGCTTAGATTTTAGGGGTGAGACCCAGTACTTC. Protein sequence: CASSLDFRGETQYF.

CDR3 coding DNA: TGTGCCAGCGCCTTTGGACAACAAGAAAAACTGTTTTTT. It translates to CASAFGQQEKLFF. This chain links TRBV12-3 or TRBV12-4 with TRBJ1-4, with a possible D match to TRBD1 (5 bases). The CDR3 is made up of 13 amino acids. V was shortened by 8 bases and J by 8 bases, with 15 bases between the two germline ends.

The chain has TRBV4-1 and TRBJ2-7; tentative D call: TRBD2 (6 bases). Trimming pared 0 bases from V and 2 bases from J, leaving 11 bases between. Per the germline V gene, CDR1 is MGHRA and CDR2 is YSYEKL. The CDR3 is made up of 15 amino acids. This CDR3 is CASSQDWERAYEQYF. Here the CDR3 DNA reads TGCGCCAGCAGCCAAGACTGGGAGCGGGCCTACGAGCAGTACTTC.